One and the same sample provided the 9 T cell receptor beta chains below, sequenced in a study of beta chain features in type 1 diabetes. Study-level points and caveats: When Type 1 diabetes patients were examined, their TCRB CDR3s proved moderately but significantly shorter in all four CD4+ subsets.

These TCRs' antigens remain unknown. The isolated RNA, all of it, was reverse transcribed, so expressed TCRB transcripts were what got sequenced. TCRdb keeps only in-frame clones here, not all; method: immunoSEQ multiplex PCR. This table holds 250,000 to 300,000 clones, approximately 15% found once. Material for sequencing was naive CD4+ T cells from blood. The receptors stem from a man aged 30-40 years with type 1 diabetes.

This clone was seen a few times. The J gene is TRBJ2-3, the V gene TRBV7-2; D not certain. The V end lost 5 bases, the J end lost 3 bases, and 9 bases lay between the germline ends. Germline CDR1 and CDR2: SGHTA and FQGNSA. The CDR3 has 13 amino acids. DNA of the CDR3: TGTGCCAGCAGCGCCGGTTCAACAGATACGCAGTATTTT. Encoded protein: CASSAGSTDTQYF.

The V gene is TRBV2, the J gene TRBJ2-1; D remains unclear. Trimming removed 6 bases at V and 4 bases at J, with 7 bases between. Germline V gene sequence: CDR1 SNHLY, CDR2 FYNNEI. The CDR3 has 12 residues. The DNA of the CDR3 is TGTGCCAGCAGGGGCCCTTACAATGAGCAGTTCTTC. Amino acid sequence: CASRGPYNEQFF.

This clone was detected only a few times. The chain uses TRBV6-5 and TRBJ2-7; maybe TRBD1 (5 bases). This CDR3 region has 16 residues. Trimming removed 2 bases at V and 0 bases at J, with 14 bases between. Germline CDR1 reads MNHEY; CDR2 reads SVGAGI. Written as DNA, the CDR3 is TGTGCCAGCAGTTACGGTGTAGACAGCAGCTCCTACGAGCAGTACTTC. Translation gives CASSYGVDSSSYEQYF.

This clone has more than one count but fewer than ten. The rearrangement links TRBV9 to TRBJ2-1; 10 bases match TRBD2. The CDR3 length is 16 residues. V lost 0 bases to trimming and J lost 7 bases; unmatched junction nucleotides: 7. Germline assignment: CDR1 SGDLS and CDR2 YYNGEE. The CDR3 sequence: CASSVGVAGGLNEQFF. As DNA, the CDR3 is TGTGCCAGCAGCGTAGGCGTAGCGGGAGGATTAAATGAGCAGTTCTTC.

This rearrangement joins TRBV21-1 to TRBJ2-1; TRBD1 reflects the table's D call only, with no check against the DNA. TRBV21-1 is a pseudogene segment. This CDR3 contains 19 residues. Here the CDR3 DNA reads TGTGCCAGCAGCAAAGGAGGGACAGGGTCTTCGGAGGACGAGAGTGAGCAGTTCTTC. Translation: CASSKGGTGSSEDESEQFF.

This clone was seen more than once but under ten times. V usage is TRBV9 and J usage is TRBJ2-7, with 12 bases identical to TRBD1. Losses at the gene ends were 4 bases for V and 1 base for J; bases not matched to a gene: 6. In germline, CDR1 is SGDLS, CDR2 YYNGEE. The CDR3 consists of 16 residues. CDR3 coding DNA: TGTGCCAGCAGCCCTGGGACAGGGGGCTATTCCTACGAGCAGTACTTC. It yields the protein CASSPGTGGYSYEQYF.

The rearrangement links TRBV7-9 to TRBJ2-5; D gene ambiguous. CDR1 and CDR2 from the germline V gene are SEHNR and FQNEAQ (reference sequence). The CDR3 consists of 12 residues. Trimming took 4 bases from V and 5 from J, leaving 8 bases between them. CDR3 loop: CASSSLRETQYF. The CDR3 region has the DNA TGTGCCAGCAGCTCCTTGAGGGAGACCCAGTACTTC. The complete variable domain, with remaining parts taken from reference TRBV7-9 and TRBJ2-5, reads DTGVSQNPRHKITKRGQNVTFRCDPISEHNRLYWYRQTLGQGPEFLTYFQNEAQLEKSRLLSDRFSAERPKGSFSTLEIQRTEQGDSAMYLCASSSLRETQYFGPGTRLLVL.

The chain's CDR3 is CASSRGTGAVYEQFF. The CDR3 DNA reads TGTGCCAGTAGTAGGGGGACAGGGGCGGTTTATGAGCAGTTCTTC. This chain uses TRBV19 with TRBJ2-1, with TRBD1 matching over 10 bases. Unmatched junction bases numbered 8, after V lost 4 bases and J lost 8 bases. The CDR3 contains 15 residues. CDR1 and CDR2 (germline): LNHDA, SQIVND (reference sequence).

This chain uses TRBV5-4 with TRBJ1-2, with 10 bases lining up with TRBD1. Germline V gene lookup returns CDR1 SGHNT and CDR2 YYREEE (reference sequence). There are 13 residues in the CDR3. V shed 5 bases, J shed 8 bases, and the junction held 6 bases outside the gene matches. The CDR3 region has the DNA TGTGCCAGCAGACTCGACAGGGGGCAAGGCTACACCTTC. Translated: CASRLDRGQGYTF.